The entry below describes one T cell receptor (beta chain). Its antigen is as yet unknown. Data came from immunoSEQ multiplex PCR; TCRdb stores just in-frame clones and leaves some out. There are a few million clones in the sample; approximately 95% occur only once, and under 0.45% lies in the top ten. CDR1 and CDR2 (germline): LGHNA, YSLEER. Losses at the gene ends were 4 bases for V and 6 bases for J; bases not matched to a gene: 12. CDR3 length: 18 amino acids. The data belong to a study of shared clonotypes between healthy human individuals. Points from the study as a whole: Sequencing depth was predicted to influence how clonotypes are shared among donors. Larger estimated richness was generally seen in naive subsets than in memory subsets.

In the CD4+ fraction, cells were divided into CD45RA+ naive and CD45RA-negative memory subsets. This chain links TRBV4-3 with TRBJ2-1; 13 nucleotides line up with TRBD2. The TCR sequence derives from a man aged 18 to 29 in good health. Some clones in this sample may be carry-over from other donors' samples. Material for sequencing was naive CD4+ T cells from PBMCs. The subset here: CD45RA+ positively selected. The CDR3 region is CASSRTAGLAGAPNEQFF. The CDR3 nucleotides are TGCGCCAGCAGCCGAACCGCTGGACTAGCGGGGGCCCCCAATGAGCAGTTCTTC.